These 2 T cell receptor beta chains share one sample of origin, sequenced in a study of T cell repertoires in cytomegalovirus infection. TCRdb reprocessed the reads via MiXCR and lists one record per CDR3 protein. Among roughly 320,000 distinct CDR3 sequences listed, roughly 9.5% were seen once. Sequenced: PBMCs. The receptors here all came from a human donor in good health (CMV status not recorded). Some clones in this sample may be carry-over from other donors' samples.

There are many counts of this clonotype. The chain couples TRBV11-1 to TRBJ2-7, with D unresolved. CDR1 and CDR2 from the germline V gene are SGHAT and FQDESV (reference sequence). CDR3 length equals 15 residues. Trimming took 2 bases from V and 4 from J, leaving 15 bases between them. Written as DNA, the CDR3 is TGTGCCAGCAGCTTAAACCGGCAAGCCCATTACGAGCAGTACTTC. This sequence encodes CASSLNRQAHYEQYF.

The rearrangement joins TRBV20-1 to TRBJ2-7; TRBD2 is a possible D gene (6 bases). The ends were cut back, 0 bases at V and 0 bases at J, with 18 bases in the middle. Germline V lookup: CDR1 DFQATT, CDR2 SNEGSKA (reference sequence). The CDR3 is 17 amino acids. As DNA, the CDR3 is TGCAGTGCTAGAGATCCGAGGTTGGGGGGTTACTCCTACGAGCAGTACTTC. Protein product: CSARDPRLGGYSYEQYF.